The 31 T cell receptor beta chains given below trace back to one sample, sequenced in a study of blood T cell repertoires in COVID-19. Profiling relied on immunoSEQ multiplex PCR, and the TCRdb table lists in-frame clones only, not all of them. The profile shows around 180,000 clones, 80% to 90% of them singletons. The sequenced sample consisted of peripheral blood. Receptors were obtained from a woman older than 75 with COVID-19, enrolled during active disease.

V and J are TRBV20-1 and TRBJ2-3; 7 nucleotides match TRBD2. There are 16 residues in the CDR3. Per germline, CDR1 DFQATT and CDR2 SNEGSKA (reference sequence). V was pared by 3 bases and J by 8 bases, with 17 bases of the junction left unmatched. The DNA for the CDR3 is TGCAGTGCTAGTACTATTGCGGGGGACGCCCAGGTTACGCAGTATTTT. It yields the protein CSASTIAGDAQVTQYF.

This clone was observed a few times. The rearrangement joins TRBV7-9 to TRBJ1-5; TRBD1 aligns across 8 bases. V lost 5 bases and J lost 5; bases outside the gene matches: 8. CDR3 size: 15 residues. The germline CDR1 and CDR2 sequences are SEHNR and FQNEAQ (reference sequence). CDR3 coding DNA: TGTGCCAGCAGCATAGGACAGGGCCGGGATCAGCCCCAGCATTTT. It codes for CASSIGQGRDQPQHF.

There are many counts of this clone. V gene TRBV7-6 combines with J gene TRBJ2-1; 12 bases agree with TRBD2. J gave up 7 bases and V 1 base, and 5 bases lay outside the gene matches. The CDR3 runs 16 residues. Per germline, CDR1 SGHVS and CDR2 FNYEAQ. The DNA for the CDR3 is TGTGCCAGCAGCTTAGGGACTAGCGGGAAGTGGAATGAGCAGTTCTTC. Translation: CASSLGTSGKWNEQFF.

The V gene is TRBV2, the J gene TRBJ1-4, with a weak D call TRBD1 (6 bases). Trimming removed 6 bases from V and 4 bases from J, with 12 bases in between. CDR3 size: 14 residues. Per germline, CDR1 SNHLY and CDR2 FYNNEI. The CDR3 DNA reads as TGTGCCAGCAGCGCAGACAGGTTTAATGAAAAACTGTTTTTT. Translation gives CASSADRFNEKLFF.

The rearrangement links TRBV19 to TRBJ2-5, with 13 bases identical to TRBD2. The CDR3 is 17 residues long. Germline trimming cut 5 bases from V and 0 bases from J; bases unmatched to any gene: 6. CDR1 LNHDA and CDR2 SQIVND come from the germline V gene (reference sequence). The CDR3 sequence: CASSATSGRTYQETQYF. CDR3 in DNA: TGTGCCAGTAGTGCGACTAGCGGGAGGACGTACCAAGAGACCCAGTACTTC.

The chain carries TRBV15 and TRBJ1-4; tentative D call: TRBD1 (5 bases). The ends were cut back, 3 bases at V and 8 bases at J, with 13 bases in the middle. Per germline, CDR1 LNHNV and CDR2 YYDKDF (reference sequence). The CDR3 spans 14 residues. In DNA form, the CDR3 reads TGTGCCACCAGCAGGTCCCAGGGAGGGGAAAAACTGTTTTTT. Translated, it gives CATSRSQGGEKLFF.

The gene calls are TRBV2 and TRBJ2-1; tentatively, D is TRBD2 (6 bases). Deletions cut 11 bases from V and 9 bases from J, with 8 bases between. The V gene's germline CDR1 is SNHLY and CDR2 FYNNEI. This CDR3 comprises 9 residues. The CDR3 reads CADGGEQFF. For the CDR3, the DNA is TGTGCCGACGGGGGTGAGCAGTTCTTC.

The chain joins TRBV28 to TRBJ1-6; tentatively, D is TRBD1 (5 bases). CDR3 length: 15 amino acids. Germline CDR1 and CDR2: MDHEN and SYDVKM. V lost 6 bases and J lost 5, with 14 bases in between. CDR3 sequence reads: CASRFGGGDNSPLHF. DNA of the CDR3: TGTGCCAGCAGGTTCGGCGGGGGGGATAATTCACCCCTCCACTTT.

This clone was counted a single time. The chain is built from TRBV6-5 and TRBJ2-5, with a weak D call TRBD2 (5 bases). V lost 8 bases, J lost 5 bases, and 9 bases lay in between. The length of the CDR3 is 11 residues. Germline assignment: CDR1 MNHEY and CDR2 SVGAGI. CDR3 in DNA: TGTGCCAGCGCCCCGGGGGAGACCCAGTACTTC. It specifies CASAPGETQYF.

The rearrangement links TRBV6-5 to TRBJ2-1, with D perhaps TRBD1 (5 bases). The V end was cut by 6 bases, the J end by 8 bases, with 14 bases between. The germline V gene encodes CDR1 MNHEY and CDR2 SVGAGI. The CDR3 runs to 13 residues. The CDR3 DNA reads TGTGCCAGCAGCCCACGACAGATCTATGAGCAGTTCTTC. Amino acids: CASSPRQIYEQFF.

This clone appeared a few times. The chain uses TRBV18 and TRBJ2-1; 8 bases are shared with TRBD2. Germline V gives CDR1 KGHSH, CDR2 LQKENI. The trim removed 3 bases at V and 2 bases at J, leaving 6 bases unmatched. This CDR3 is 16 amino acids long. The CDR3 region has the DNA TGTGCCAGCTCACCCAACAGCGGGGGTACCTACAATGAGCAGTTCTTC. This translates into CASSPNSGGTYNEQFF.

This clone was observed once. The rearrangement uses TRBV27 and TRBJ1-2; D is unclear. The CDR3 contains 15 residues. The V gene lost 5 bases and the J gene lost 3 bases, with 16 bases spanning the gap. Germline V gene data show CDR1 as MNHEY and CDR2 as SMNVEV (reference sequence). The CDR3 loop reads CASSPLEGYDYGYTF. The DNA for the CDR3 is TGTGCCAGCAGTCCGCTCGAGGGTTACGACTATGGCTACACCTTC.

The chain combines TRBV18 with TRBJ1-5, with TRBD1 matching over 7 bases. In germline, CDR1 is KGHSH, CDR2 LQKENI. V shed 3 bases, J shed 0 bases, and the junction held 5 bases outside the gene matches. CDR3 length: 16 residues. CDR3 protein: CASSPQGVLSNQPQHF. The DNA for the CDR3 is TGTGCCAGCTCACCTCAGGGGGTTCTTAGCAATCAGCCCCAGCATTTT. Filled out from reference TRBV18 and TRBJ1-5, the complete variable domain reads NAGVMQNPRHLVRRRGQEARLRCSPMKGHSHVYWYRQLPEEGLKFMVYLQKENIIDESGMPKERFSAEFPKEGPSILRIQQVVRGDSAAYFCASSPQGVLSNQPQHFGDGTRLSIL.

The chain is built from TRBV5-3 and TRBJ2-1; D is perhaps TRBD1 (5 bases). TRBV5-3 is an ORF; its function is uncertain. The ends were cut back, 7 bases at V and 8 bases at J, with 16 bases in the middle. The CDR3 is 13 amino acids. DNA for the CDR3: TGTGCCAGATCCATAAGGGGTCCCCATGAGCAGTTCTTC. Translating it yields CARSIRGPHEQFF.

Comment on this clone: Mismatch with germline at one junction end may stem from a read error. The genes are TRBV7-2 and TRBJ2-7; tentative D call: TRBD1 (5 bases). The CDR3 loop spans 13 amino acids. Germline assignment: CDR1 SGHTA and CDR2 FQGNSA. The CDR3 bases are TGTGCCAGCAGCTTAGTGGGGTTCAGGGCTCCCATCTTC. Its protein is CASSLVGFRAPIF.

V gene TRBV19 combines with J gene TRBJ1-2; D is perhaps TRBD1 (6 bases). The CDR3 totals 14 residues. Germline CDR1 LNHDA, CDR2 SQIVND (reference sequence). With 8 bases removed from V and 1 base from J, the gap between germline ends came to 14 bases. The CDR3 loop reads CASWGHLLNYGYTF. DNA for the CDR3: TGTGCCAGTTGGGGACACCTGCTTAACTATGGCTACACCTTC.

The chain is built from TRBV5-4 and TRBJ1-2; D unresolved. V lost 0 bases and J lost 7, with 13 bases in between. CDR1 and CDR2 (germline): SGHNT, YYREEE (reference sequence). This CDR3 contains 14 residues. The DNA for the CDR3 is TGTGCCAGCAGCTTGGTCGGGGTAGAAGCTGGCTACACCTTC. Its translation: CASSLVGVEAGYTF.

CDR3 amino acids: CASRDDRGRFEKLFF. The CDR3, as DNA: TGTGCCAGCAGGGACGACAGGGGGCGTTTTGAAAAACTGTTTTTT. This rearrangement joins TRBV6-5 to TRBJ1-4; TRBD1 agrees at 10 bases. The CDR3 is 15 residues long. Germline V lookup: CDR1 MNHEY, CDR2 SVGAGI. With V trimmed by 6 bases and J by 7 bases, 8 bases remained unmatched.

The chain combines TRBV5-4 with TRBJ2-3; TRBD2 aligns across 7 bases. There are 15 residues in the CDR3. Germline V CDR1 and CDR2: SGHNT, YYREEE (reference sequence). Trimming cost V 2 bases and J 1 base; bases outside gene matches: 4. The CDR3 loop reads CASSLASGGTDTQYF. CDR3 sequence (DNA): TGTGCCAGCAGCTTAGCTAGCGGAGGCACAGATACGCAGTATTTT. Full variable domain (missing parts from reference TRBV5-4 and TRBJ2-3): ETGVTQSPTHLIKTRGQQVTLRCSSQSGHNTVSWYQQALGQGPQFIFQYYREEENGRGNFPPRFSGLQFPNYSSELNVNALELDDSALYLCASSLASGGTDTQYFGPGTRLTVL.

V gene TRBV9 combines with J gene TRBJ2-5; no reliable D call. The CDR3 contains 15 residues. The V end was cut by 4 bases, the J end by 0 bases, with 13 bases between. CDR1 and CDR2 (germline): SGDLS, YYNGEE. The chain's CDR3 is CASSPTTLYQETQYF. Written as DNA, the CDR3 is TGTGCCAGCAGCCCGACAACCCTGTACCAAGAGACCCAGTACTTC.

The J gene is TRBJ1-2, the V gene TRBV28; a possible D gene is TRBD1 (6 bases). CDR1 is MDHEN and CDR2 is SYDVKM in the germline V gene. Trimming took 4 bases from V and 7 from J, leaving 25 bases between them. CDR3 length: 17 amino acids. Here the CDR3 DNA reads TGTGCCAGCAGTTCATCCACCGGGGGGGGGCGCGTAGGTGGCTACACCTTC. Translated: CASSSSTGGGRVGGYTF.

The J gene is TRBJ2-5, the V gene TRBV27; 11 nucleotides agree with TRBD2. The V gene end was trimmed by 8 bases and the J gene end by 4 bases; junction bases not matched to a gene: 12. The CDR3 runs 16 residues. Germline V gene lookup returns CDR1 MNHEY and CDR2 SMNVEV (reference sequence). The CDR3 bases are TGTGCCAGCTCTCGCGTAGCGGGAGGGCCCAGAGAGACCCAGTACTTC. Protein sequence: CASSRVAGGPRETQYF.

This clone was found once. J is TRBJ2-7 and V is TRBV3-1 (or the pseudogene TRBV3-2), with D maybe TRBD1 (6 bases). Germline lookup yields CDR1 LGHDT and CDR2 YNNKEL (reference sequence). V lost 2 bases and J 4 bases, leaving 9 bases between the germline ends. The CDR3 is made up of 13 amino acids. CDR3 sequence reads: CASSQQQGYEQYF. CDR3 in DNA: TGTGCCAGCAGCCAACAACAGGGATACGAGCAGTACTTC.

The chain links TRBV29-1 to TRBJ1-2; 7 bases map to TRBD1. This CDR3 spans 15 amino acids. Trimming at V came to 0 bases and at J to 0 bases, leaving 4 bases not matched to a gene. The germline V gene has CDR1 SQVTM and CDR2 ANQGSEA. The CDR3 region has the DNA TGCAGCGTTGAAGATCTAACAGGGGCTAACTATGGCTACACCTTC. Translation: CSVEDLTGANYGYTF.

This clone came up once. The chain combines TRBV12-3 or TRBV12-4 with TRBJ1-2; maybe TRBD1 (6 bases). V was clipped by 4 bases and J by 7 bases, with 13 bases between them. The CDR3 contains 13 residues. The DNA of the CDR3 is TGTGCCAGCAGTTCCAGGGGCGGCGGTGGCTACACCTTC. Translation: CASSSRGGGGYTF.

In its sample, this clone was seen many times. The V call is TRBV5-4, the J call TRBJ1-1; a weak D match, TRBD1 (5 bases). Trimming took 4 bases from V and 3 from J, leaving 16 bases between them. CDR1 and CDR2 (germline): SGHNT, YYREEE (reference sequence). The CDR3 length is 15 residues. CDR3 residues: CASSPGQGYYTEAFF. Here the CDR3 DNA reads TGTGCCAGCAGCCCCGGGCAGGGATATTACACTGAAGCTTTCTTT.

J is TRBJ2-7 and V is TRBV6-5; 10 positions agree with TRBD2. The CDR3 length is 15 residues. Per germline, CDR1 MNHEY and CDR2 SVGAGI. Trimming removed 2 bases from V and 4 bases from J; junction bases left unmatched: 5. The CDR3 spells CASSYQAGGSYEQYF. For the CDR3, the DNA is TGTGCCAGCAGTTACCAAGCGGGAGGGTCTTACGAGCAGTACTTC.

This clone has ten or more counts. The J gene is TRBJ2-1, the V gene TRBV27, with D possibly TRBD1 on 6 matching bases. V shed 8 bases and J shed 8 bases, with 19 bases lying between them. The V gene's germline CDR1 is MNHEY and CDR2 SMNVEV (reference sequence). The CDR3 length is 14 residues. The CDR3, as DNA: TGTGCCAGCTTTTCTACTACAGGGTTCCATGAGCAGTTCTTC. It is translated as CASFSTTGFHEQFF.

V usage is TRBV29-1 and J usage is TRBJ1-4; 7 bases are shared with TRBD1. With V trimmed by 5 bases and J by 2 bases, 5 bases remained unmatched. Germline values: CDR1 SQVTM, CDR2 ANQGSEA. The CDR3 loop spans 14 amino acids. CDR3 in DNA: TGCAGCGTTTATACACAGGGGACTAATGAAAAACTGTTTTTT. The encoded protein is CSVYTQGTNEKLFF.

This chain uses TRBV2 with TRBJ2-5; a possible D gene is TRBD2 (6 bases). Germline values: CDR1 SNHLY, CDR2 FYNNEI. Trimming took 4 bases from V and 14 from J, leaving 14 bases between them. This CDR3 has 11 amino acids. DNA of the CDR3: TGTGCCAGCAGTGGTTTCGGGGAGGAATACTTC. This encodes CASSGFGEEYF.

A single count supports this clone. The V call is TRBV7-9, the J call TRBJ2-7; 7 bases align to TRBD2. Per germline, CDR1 SEHNR and CDR2 FQNEAQ (reference sequence). The V segment lost 3 bases and the J segment 0 bases; nucleotides outside the gene matches: 5. The CDR3 runs 15 residues. The CDR3 region is CASSFPGGISYEQYF. The CDR3 nucleotides read TGTGCCAGCAGCTTCCCGGGAGGAATCTCCTACGAGCAGTACTTC.